The 20 T cell receptor beta chains presented below share a single source sample, sequenced in a study of graft-versus-host responses after intestinal transplantation. Assay used: immunoSEQ multiplex PCR; TCRdb lists only in-frame clones, some missing. Of about 88,000 clones in the sample, 85% to 95% were seen once. These TCRs' antigens remain unknown. The sample here was unstimulated CD4+ T cells sorted from spleen or lymph node cells, taken before transplant. The receptors come from a human donor who was the organ donor for an intestinal transplant.

This chain links TRBV5-1 with TRBJ1-2; 9 nucleotides agree with TRBD1. The CDR3 consists of 15 residues. From germline, CDR1 is SGHRS and CDR2 YFSETQ. J gave up 6 bases and V 2 bases, and 8 bases lay outside the gene matches. CDR3 nucleotides: TGCGCCAGCAGCTTACAAGGGACAGGGAATGATGGCTACACCTTC. Translation gives CASSLQGTGNDGYTF.

Notes on this clone: In the same sample, other DNA sequences code for this CDR3. The V call is TRBV2, the J call TRBJ1-2; 9 bases line up with TRBD1. The V gene's germline CDR1 is SNHLY and CDR2 FYNNEI. The CDR3 is 14 residues long. Losses at the gene ends were 1 base for V and 4 bases for J; bases not matched to a gene: 1. The CDR3 DNA reads TGTGCCAGCAGTGAAGAGACAGGGGGCTATGGCTACACCTTC. Amino acid sequence: CASSEETGGYGYTF. The variable domain in full, with the rest retrieved from reference TRBV2 and TRBJ1-2, is EPEVTQTPSHQVTQMGQEVILRCVPISNHLYFYWYRQILGQKVEFLVSFYNNEISEKSEIFDDQFSVERPDGSNFTLKIRSTKLEDSAMYFCASSEETGGYGYTFGSGTRLTVV.

CDR3 sequence (DNA): TGTGCCAGCAGTGACAGGAAAGCTTTCTTT. Residues: CASSDRKAFF. The chain carries TRBV6-1 and TRBJ1-1; D is uncertain. Trimming cost V 3 bases and J 9 bases, with 5 bases left between them. CDR1 is MNHNS and CDR2 is SASEGT in the germline V gene. This CDR3 has 10 residues.

The CDR3 DNA reads TGTGCCAGCAGTTACTCTCCTAAAGAGACCCAGTACTTC. Protein: CASSYSPKETQYF. This chain links TRBV6-5 with TRBJ2-5; no firm D call. Germline-derived CDR1 and CDR2 are MNHEY and SVGAGI. The CDR3 covers 13 residues. V lost 0 bases and J lost 3, with 5 bases in between.

The chain couples TRBV4-1 to TRBJ2-5; 9 bases are shared with TRBD1. The CDR3 is 14 residues long. Per germline, CDR1 MGHRA and CDR2 YSYEKL. Trimming took 0 bases from V and 4 from J; bases not matched to a gene: 0. CDR3: CASSQEGQGETQYF. For the CDR3, the DNA is TGCGCCAGCAGCCAAGAGGGACAGGGAGAGACCCAGTACTTC.

This clone was recorded only once. V usage is TRBV10-3 and J usage is TRBJ1-1; no definite D call. Germline-derived CDR1 and CDR2 are ENHRY and SYGVKD. The CDR3 is 13 amino acids. With 4 bases removed from V and 1 base from J, the gap between germline ends came to 7 bases. In DNA form, the CDR3 reads TGTGCCATCAGTGGTCAGGCGAACACTGAAGCTTTCTTT. Amino acid sequence: CAISGQANTEAFF.

The CDR3 spells CASSPTESSYEQYF. The CDR3 nucleotides read TGTGCCAGCAGCCCGACAGAGAGCTCCTACGAGCAGTACTTC. V usage is TRBV5-4 and J usage is TRBJ2-7, with D perhaps matching TRBD1 (5 bases). Germline-derived CDR1 and CDR2 are SGHNT and YYREEE (reference sequence). The CDR3 extends over 14 amino acids. Deletions cut 4 bases from V and 0 bases from J, with 11 bases between.

The genes are TRBV28 and TRBJ1-5; no reliable D call. V lost 6 bases, J lost 6 bases, and 12 bases lay in between. CDR1 and CDR2 (germline): MDHEN, SYDVKM. The CDR3 contains 13 residues. The CDR3 region is CASSGVLGQPQHF. CDR3 in DNA: TGTGCCAGCAGCGGGGTGTTAGGTCAGCCCCAGCATTTT.

This clone was found once. CDR3: CASSLGQTNTEAFF. CDR3 bases: TGTGCCAGCAGCTTGGGGCAGACCAACACTGAAGCTTTCTTT. The chain recombines TRBV7-9 with TRBJ1-1, with D perhaps TRBD1 (5 bases). V was trimmed by 3 bases and J by 2 bases, leaving 10 bases between them. CDR3 length: 14 amino acids. CDR1 and CDR2 (germline): SEHNR, FQNEAQ (reference sequence).

V is TRBV5-1 and J is TRBJ2-5; weak D call: TRBD2 (5 bases). The germline V and J ends were trimmed by 4 bases and 5 bases, with 15 bases remaining between them. The CDR3 spans 14 residues. Germline CDR1 and CDR2: SGHRS and YFSETQ. The CDR3 sequence is CASSPTPGWETQYF. In DNA form, the CDR3 reads TGCGCCAGCAGCCCAACCCCGGGGTGGGAGACCCAGTACTTC.

V usage is TRBV7-3 and J usage is TRBJ1-1; D is unresolved. The CDR3 is 14 amino acids. V shed 3 bases and J shed 0 bases, with 8 bases lying between them. CDR1 SGHTA and CDR2 FQGTGA come from the germline V gene. The CDR3 DNA reads TGTGCCAGCAGCTTGGGAGAGATGAACACTGAAGCTTTCTTT. Its protein product is CASSLGEMNTEAFF.

This clone has just one count. The V gene is TRBV5-6, the J gene TRBJ2-5; TRBD2 matches at 8 bases. The CDR3 totals 17 residues. Germline CDR1 is SGHDT and CDR2 is YYEEEE. With 4 bases clipped from V and 4 bases from J, the junction kept 15 bases outside the gene matches. The CDR3 loop reads CASSPGLPSGSTETQYF. The CDR3 DNA reads as TGTGCCAGCAGCCCAGGGCTACCCAGCGGGAGTACAGAGACCCAGTACTTC.

The chain carries TRBV6-1 and TRBJ2-1, with D tentatively TRBD1 (6 bases). V shed 6 bases and J shed 0 bases, with 9 bases lying between them. The CDR3 loop spans 14 amino acids. From germline, CDR1 is MNHNS and CDR2 SASEGT. The CDR3 DNA follows: TGTGCCAGCAGGGACAGCGGCTCCTACAATGAGCAGTTCTTC. Translated, it gives CASRDSGSYNEQFF.

The chain employs TRBV5-4 and TRBJ2-7; 8 nucleotides match TRBD1. V trimming: 5 bases; J trimming: 1 base; junction bases outside the gene matches: 5. CDR3 length: 14 residues. Germline V lookup: CDR1 SGHNT, CDR2 YYREEE (reference sequence). The CDR3 spells CASSRDRWSYEQYF. Here the CDR3 DNA reads TGTGCCAGCAGTCGGGACAGGTGGTCCTACGAGCAGTACTTC.

The gene calls are TRBV25-1 and TRBJ2-7; D uncertain. Trimming cost V 2 bases and J 3 bases, with 11 bases left between them. Germline assignment: CDR1 MGHDK and CDR2 SYGVNS. The CDR3 runs 14 residues. The CDR3 DNA reads as TGTGCCAGCAGTGAAGAGTATAGGAGCTACGAGCAGTACTTC. Translated, it gives CASSEEYRSYEQYF.

This clone was seen a single time. The chain employs TRBV14 and TRBJ2-2, with unresolved D. Germline V lookup: CDR1 SGHDN, CDR2 FVKESK. This CDR3 spans 16 amino acids. V lost 0 bases, J lost 3 bases, and 11 bases lay in between. CDR3 region: CASSQDLTPHTGELFF. The CDR3 DNA reads TGTGCCAGCAGCCAAGACTTGACACCGCACACCGGGGAGCTGTTTTTT.

The chain couples TRBV18 to TRBJ1-1, with TRBD1 matching 8 bases. Germline-derived CDR1 and CDR2 are KGHSH and LQKENI. The CDR3 covers 20 residues. Trimming at V came to 4 bases and at J to 2 bases, leaving 21 bases not matched to a gene. The CDR3 sequence: CASSRTSIAGGAFGNTEAFF. The DNA for the CDR3 is TGTGCCAGCTCACGTACATCAATTGCAGGGGGCGCGTTTGGAAACACTGAAGCTTTCTTT.

The V gene is TRBV2, the J gene TRBJ2-7; D perhaps matches TRBD1 (6 bases). V lost 10 bases and J 3 bases, leaving 19 bases between the germline ends. The germline gives CDR1 SNHLY, CDR2 FYNNEI. CDR3 length: 14 amino acids. DNA of the CDR3: TGTGCCACCCAAGCCCGGACAGAACACTACGAGCAGTACTTC. Translated, it gives CATQARTEHYEQYF.

This chain links TRBV12-5 with TRBJ2-3; possibly TRBD2 for D (6 bases). The V and J ends lost 5 bases and 5 bases respectively, with 17 bases between them. Germline assignment: CDR1 LGHNT and CDR2 FRNRAP. This CDR3 region has 15 residues. CDR3 DNA: TGTGCTAGTGGTCCTCCGGGCGGGATTGGAGATACGCAGTATTTT. This codes for CASGPPGGIGDTQYF.

This chain uses TRBV4-1 with TRBJ1-5; D is undetermined. V was clipped by 0 bases and J by 4 bases, with 19 bases between them. The CDR3 runs 18 residues. Germline V gene lookup returns CDR1 MGHRA and CDR2 YSYEKL. Here the CDR3 reads CASSQDPARELANQPQHF. CDR3 bases: TGCGCCAGCAGCCAAGATCCGGCACGGGAACTAGCTAATCAGCCCCAGCATTTT.